A selection of T cell receptor beta chains follows, all from one sample in a study of CD8+CD57+ T cells in acquired aplastic anemia. A single record per CDR3 protein comes from TCRdb applying MiXCR to the reads. The profile covers about 190,000 distinct CDR3 sequences, with about half appearing a single time and roughly 15% taken by the ten largest. Sequenced: sorted CD4+, CD8+, or CD8+CD57+ T cells (not recorded which) from PBMCs. The receptors were sampled from a human donor in good health, serving as a control. Both conserved end residues are part of each CDR3. Each record gives: clone size, D gene, V gene, J gene, CDR3 DNA, CDR3 protein. A D gene is named only where the DNA matches it firmly. The size of a clone is reported for some rows only, either as once, few or many, or as a class for expanded clones.

size: many; D: .; V: TRBV14; J: TRBJ2-7; DNA: TGTGCCAGCAGCCAAGTCCTAGGCAGGGGAGCCTACGAGCAGTACTTC; CDR3: CASSQVLGRGAYEQYF
size: once; D: .; V: TRBV19; J: TRBJ1-5; DNA: TGTGCCAGTACCACCCGGGACGGCAATCAGCCCCAGCATTTT; CDR3: CASTTRDGNQPQHF
size: many; D: TRBD1; V: TRBV3-1; J: TRBJ2-3; DNA: TGTGCCAGCAGCCCCGGGACAGGGGGGACAGATACGCAGTATTTT; CDR3: CASSPGTGGTDTQYF
size: many; D: .; V: TRBV5-5; J: TRBJ2-5; DNA: TGTGCCAGCAGCTTGGGCCGCCAAGAGACCCAGTACTTC; CDR3: CASSLGRQETQYF
size: .; D: TRBD1; V: TRBV7-6; J: TRBJ2-7; DNA: TGTGCCAGCAGCTCCTCGTCGACAGGGCTCTACGAGCAGTACTTC; CDR3: CASSSSSTGLYEQYF
size: many; D: .; V: TRBV19; J: TRBJ1-5; DNA: TGTGCCAGTAGTACGCGGCAGGTTTATAGCAATCAGCCCCAGCATTTT; CDR3: CASSTRQVYSNQPQHF
size: .; D: TRBD1; V: TRBV14; J: TRBJ1-4; DNA: TGTGCCAGCAGCCAAGATATTTCTAGGGGGCGGGATGAAAAACTGTTTTTT; CDR3: CASSQDISRGRDEKLFF
size: .; D: .; V: TRBV2; J: TRBJ1-1; DNA: TGTGCCAGCAGTGAAGCATACGGGCAGACTGAAGCTTTCTTT; CDR3: CASSEAYGQTEAFF
size: few; D: .; V: TRBV15; J: TRBJ1-2; DNA: TGTGCCACCAGCGGGGGGGGGGTCGGCTATGGCTACACCTTC; CDR3: CATSGGGVGYGYTF
size: few; D: .; V: TRBV6-2/TRBV6-3; J: TRBJ1-3; DNA: TGTGCCAGCAGTTATCATTACGGAGTCTCTGGAAACACCATATATTTT; CDR3: CASSYHYGVSGNTIYF
size: many; D: .; V: TRBV7-7; J: TRBJ2-7; DNA: TGTGCTAGCAGCTTAGCAGAAACCTACGAGCAGTACTTC; CDR3: CASSLAETYEQYF
size: .; D: .; V: TRBV19; J: TRBJ1-5; DNA: TGTGCCAGTAGCAGACCTAATCAGCCCCAGCATTTT; CDR3: CASSRPNQPQHF
size: many; D: TRBD1; V: TRBV9; J: TRBJ2-1; DNA: TGTGCCAGCAGCGCAGACGTCAGGGGGTACTCCTACAATGAGCAGTTCTTC; CDR3: CASSADVRGYSYNEQFF
size: few; D: TRBD1; V: TRBV15; J: TRBJ2-6; DNA: TGTGCCACCAGCACTAAGGACAGGGGCGGTTCTGGGGCCAACGTCCTGACTTTC; CDR3: CATSTKDRGGSGANVLTF
size: many; D: TRBD2; V: TRBV7-2; J: TRBJ2-5; DNA: TGTGCCAGCAGCTTGGTCGCGGGGGGGTCTGAGACCCAGTACTTC; CDR3: CASSLVAGGSETQYF
size: many; D: .; V: TRBV2; J: TRBJ2-5; DNA: TGTGCCAGCAGTGACCCCGGGGGCGGACTACAAGAGACCCAGTACTTC; CDR3: CASSDPGGGLQETQYF